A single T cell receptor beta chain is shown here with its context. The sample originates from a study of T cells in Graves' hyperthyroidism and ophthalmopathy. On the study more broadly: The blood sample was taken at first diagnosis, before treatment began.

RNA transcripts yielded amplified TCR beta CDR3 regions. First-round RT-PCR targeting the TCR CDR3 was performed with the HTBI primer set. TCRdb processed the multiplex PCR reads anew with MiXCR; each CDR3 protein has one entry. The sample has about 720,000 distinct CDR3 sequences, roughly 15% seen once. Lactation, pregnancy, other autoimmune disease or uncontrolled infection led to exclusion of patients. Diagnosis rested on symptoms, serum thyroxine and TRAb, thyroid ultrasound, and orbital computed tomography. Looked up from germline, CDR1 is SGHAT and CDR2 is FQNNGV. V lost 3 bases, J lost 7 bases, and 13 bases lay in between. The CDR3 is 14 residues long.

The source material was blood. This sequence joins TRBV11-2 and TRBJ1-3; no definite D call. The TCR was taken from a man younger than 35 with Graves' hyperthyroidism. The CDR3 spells CASSFAGGSNTIYF. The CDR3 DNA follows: TGTGCCAGCAGCTTTGCCGGAGGGTCGAACACCATATATTTT. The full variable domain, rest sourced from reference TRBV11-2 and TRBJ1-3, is EAGVAQSPRYKIIEKRQSVAFWCNPISGHATLYWYQQILGQGPKLLIQFQNNGVVDDSQLPKDRFSAERLKGVDSTLKIQPAKLEDSAVYLCASSFAGGSNTIYFGEGSWLTVV.